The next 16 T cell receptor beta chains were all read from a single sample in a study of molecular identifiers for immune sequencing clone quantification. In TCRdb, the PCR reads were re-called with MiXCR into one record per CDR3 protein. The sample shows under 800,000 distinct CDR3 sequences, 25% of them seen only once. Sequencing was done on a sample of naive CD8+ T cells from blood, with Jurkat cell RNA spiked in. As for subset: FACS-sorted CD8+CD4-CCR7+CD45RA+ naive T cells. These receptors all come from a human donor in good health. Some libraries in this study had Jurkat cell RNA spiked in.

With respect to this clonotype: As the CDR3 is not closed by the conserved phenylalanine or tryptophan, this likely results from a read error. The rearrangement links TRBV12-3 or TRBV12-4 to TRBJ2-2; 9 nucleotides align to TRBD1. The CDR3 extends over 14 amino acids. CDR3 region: CASSLTGGPGELFV. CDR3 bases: TGTGCGAGCAGTCTGACAGGGGGGCCCGGGGAGCTGTTTGTT.

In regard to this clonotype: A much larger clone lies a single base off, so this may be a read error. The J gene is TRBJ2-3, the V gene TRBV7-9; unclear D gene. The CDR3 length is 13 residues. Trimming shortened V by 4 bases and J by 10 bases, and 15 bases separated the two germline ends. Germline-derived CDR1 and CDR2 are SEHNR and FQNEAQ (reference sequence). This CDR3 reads CASSSPSGAAQYF. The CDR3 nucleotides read TGTGCCAGCAGCTCCCCTTCGGGCGCTGCGCAGTATTTT.

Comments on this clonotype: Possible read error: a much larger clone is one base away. CDR3 sequence: CASSLEHGPLWANVLTF. The CDR3 nucleotides read TGTGCCAGCAGCTTGGAACATGGCCCTCTGTGGGCCAACGTCCTGACTTTC. V usage is TRBV5-5 and J usage is TRBJ2-6; D ambiguous. Per the germline V gene, CDR1 is SGHKS and CDR2 is YYEKEE (reference sequence). The length of the CDR3 is 17 residues. Trimming removed 0 bases at V and 5 bases at J, with 15 bases between.

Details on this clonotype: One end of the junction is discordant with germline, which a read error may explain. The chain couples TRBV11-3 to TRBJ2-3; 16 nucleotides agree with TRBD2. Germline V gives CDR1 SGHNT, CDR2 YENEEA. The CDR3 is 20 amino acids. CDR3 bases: TGTGCCAGCCGCTTCCCGCCCGGGACTAGCGGGGGGGTTGAAACAGATACGCAGTATTTT. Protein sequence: CASRFPPGTSGGVETDTQYF.

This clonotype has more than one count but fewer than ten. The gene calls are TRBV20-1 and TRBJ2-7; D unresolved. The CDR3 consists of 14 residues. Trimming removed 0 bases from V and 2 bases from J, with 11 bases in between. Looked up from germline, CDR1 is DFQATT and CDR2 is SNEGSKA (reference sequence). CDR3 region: CSARDTAVTYEQYF. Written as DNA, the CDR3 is TGCAGTGCTAGAGACACCGCCGTAACCTACGAGCAGTACTTC.

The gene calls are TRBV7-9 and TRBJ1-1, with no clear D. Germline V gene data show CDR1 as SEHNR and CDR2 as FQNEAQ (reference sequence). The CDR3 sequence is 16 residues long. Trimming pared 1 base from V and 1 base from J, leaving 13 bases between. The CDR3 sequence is CASSLGLLDGNTEAFF. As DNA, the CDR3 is TGTGCCAGCAGCTTAGGGCTCCTAGATGGGAACACTGAAGCTTTCTTT. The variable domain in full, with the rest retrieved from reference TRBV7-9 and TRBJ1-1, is DTGVSQNPRHKITKRGQNVTFRCDPISEHNRLYWYRQTLGQGPEFLTYFQNEAQLEKSRLLSDRFSAERPKGSFSTLEIQRTEQGDSAMYLCASSLGLLDGNTEAFFGQGTRLTVV.

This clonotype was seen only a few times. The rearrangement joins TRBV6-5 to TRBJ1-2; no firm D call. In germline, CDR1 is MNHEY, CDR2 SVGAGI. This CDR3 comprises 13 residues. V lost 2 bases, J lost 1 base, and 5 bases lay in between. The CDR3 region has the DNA TGTGCCAGCAGTTACACGTTTAACTATGGCTACACCTTC. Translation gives CASSYTFNYGYTF.

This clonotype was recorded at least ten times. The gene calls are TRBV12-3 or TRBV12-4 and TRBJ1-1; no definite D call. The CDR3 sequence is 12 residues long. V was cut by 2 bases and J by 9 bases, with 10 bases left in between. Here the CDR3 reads CASSLMEQKAFF. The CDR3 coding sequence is TGTGCCAGCAGTTTAATGGAGCAGAAAGCTTTCTTT.

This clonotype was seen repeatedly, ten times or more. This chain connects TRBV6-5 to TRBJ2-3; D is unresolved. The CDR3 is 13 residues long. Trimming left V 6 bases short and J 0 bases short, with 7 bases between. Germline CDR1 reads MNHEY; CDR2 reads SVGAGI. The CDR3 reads CASSAISTDTQYF. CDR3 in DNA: TGTGCCAGCAGCGCCATTAGCACAGATACGCAGTATTTT.

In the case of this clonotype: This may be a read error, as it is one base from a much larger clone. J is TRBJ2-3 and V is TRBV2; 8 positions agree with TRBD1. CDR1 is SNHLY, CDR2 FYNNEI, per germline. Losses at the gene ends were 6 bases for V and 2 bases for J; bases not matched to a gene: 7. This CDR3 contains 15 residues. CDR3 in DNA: TGTGCCAGCAGAGACTGGACAGGGTCCACAGATACGCAGTATTTT. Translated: CASRDWTGSTDTQYF.

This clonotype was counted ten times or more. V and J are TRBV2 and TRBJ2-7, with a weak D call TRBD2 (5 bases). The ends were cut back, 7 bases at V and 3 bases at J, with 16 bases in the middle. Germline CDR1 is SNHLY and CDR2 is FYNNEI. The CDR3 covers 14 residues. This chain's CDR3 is CASIPEPGYYEQYF. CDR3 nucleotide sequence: TGTGCCAGCATCCCCGAGCCGGGGTACTACGAGCAGTACTTC. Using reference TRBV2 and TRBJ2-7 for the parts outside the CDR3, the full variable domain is EPEVTQTPSHQVTQMGQEVILRCVPISNHLYFYWYRQILGQKVEFLVSFYNNEISEKSEIFDDQFSVERPDGSNFTLKIRSTKLEDSAMYFCASIPEPGYYEQYFGPGTRLTVT.

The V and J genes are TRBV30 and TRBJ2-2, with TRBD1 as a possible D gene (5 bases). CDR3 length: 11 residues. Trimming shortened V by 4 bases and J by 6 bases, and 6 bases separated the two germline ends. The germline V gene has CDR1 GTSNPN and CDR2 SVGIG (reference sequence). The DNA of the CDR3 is TGTGCCTGGATCAGGGCCGGGGAGCTGTTTTTT. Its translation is CAWIRAGELFF.

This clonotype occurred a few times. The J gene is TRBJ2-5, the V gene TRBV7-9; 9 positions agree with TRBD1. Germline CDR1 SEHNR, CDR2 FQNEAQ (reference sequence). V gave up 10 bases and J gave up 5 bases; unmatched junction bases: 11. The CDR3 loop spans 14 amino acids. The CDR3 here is CATDRGQAVETQYF. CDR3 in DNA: TGTGCCACGGACAGGGGCCAGGCTGTGGAGACCCAGTACTTC.

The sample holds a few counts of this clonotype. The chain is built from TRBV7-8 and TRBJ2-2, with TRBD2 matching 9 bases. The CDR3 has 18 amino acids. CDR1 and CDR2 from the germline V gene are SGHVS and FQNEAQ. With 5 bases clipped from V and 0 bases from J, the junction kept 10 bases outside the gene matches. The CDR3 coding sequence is TGTGCCAGCAGCCCACTTTCGCTAGCGGGGCCGAACACCGGGGAGCTGTTTTTT. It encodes CASSPLSLAGPNTGELFF.

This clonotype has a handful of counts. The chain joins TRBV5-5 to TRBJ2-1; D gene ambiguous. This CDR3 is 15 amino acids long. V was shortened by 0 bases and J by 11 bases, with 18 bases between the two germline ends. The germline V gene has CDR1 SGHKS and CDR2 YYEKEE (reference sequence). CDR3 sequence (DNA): TGTGCCAGCAGCTTGGACGCCTCCGACGGAGCACAGCAGTTCTTC. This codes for CASSLDASDGAQQFF.

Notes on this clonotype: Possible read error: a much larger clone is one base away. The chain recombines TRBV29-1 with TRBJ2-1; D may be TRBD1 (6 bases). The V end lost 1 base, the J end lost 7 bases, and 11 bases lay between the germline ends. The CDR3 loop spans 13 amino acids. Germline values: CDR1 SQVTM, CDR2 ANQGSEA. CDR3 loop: CSVEVVRGNEQFF. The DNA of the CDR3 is TGCAGCGTTGAAGTGGTCAGGGGAAATGAGCAGTTCTTC.